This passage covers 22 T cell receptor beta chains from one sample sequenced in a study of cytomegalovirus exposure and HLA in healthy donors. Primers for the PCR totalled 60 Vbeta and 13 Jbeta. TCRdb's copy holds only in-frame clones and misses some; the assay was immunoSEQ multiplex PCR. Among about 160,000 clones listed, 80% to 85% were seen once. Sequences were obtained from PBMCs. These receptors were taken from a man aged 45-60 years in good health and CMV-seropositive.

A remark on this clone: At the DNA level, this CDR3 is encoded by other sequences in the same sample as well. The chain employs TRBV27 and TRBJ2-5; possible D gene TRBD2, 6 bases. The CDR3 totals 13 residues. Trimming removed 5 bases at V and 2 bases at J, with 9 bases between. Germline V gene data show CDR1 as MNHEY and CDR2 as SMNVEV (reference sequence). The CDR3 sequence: CASSVGGQETQYF. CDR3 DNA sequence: TGTGCCAGCAGTGTCGGGGGTCAAGAGACCCAGTACTTC.

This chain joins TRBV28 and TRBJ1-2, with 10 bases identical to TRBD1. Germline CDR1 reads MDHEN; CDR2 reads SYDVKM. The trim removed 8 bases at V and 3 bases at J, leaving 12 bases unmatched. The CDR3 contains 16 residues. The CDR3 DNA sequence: TGTGCCAGCGGACTCGGGCGGGGGACAGGGGACTATGGCTACACCTTC. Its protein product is CASGLGRGTGDYGYTF.

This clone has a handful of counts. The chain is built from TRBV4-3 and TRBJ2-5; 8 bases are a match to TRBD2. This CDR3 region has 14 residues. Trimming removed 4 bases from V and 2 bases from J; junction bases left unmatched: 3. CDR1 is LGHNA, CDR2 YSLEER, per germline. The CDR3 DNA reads TGCGCCAGCAGCCTTAGCGGGATACAAGAGACCCAGTACTTC. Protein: CASSLSGIQETQYF.

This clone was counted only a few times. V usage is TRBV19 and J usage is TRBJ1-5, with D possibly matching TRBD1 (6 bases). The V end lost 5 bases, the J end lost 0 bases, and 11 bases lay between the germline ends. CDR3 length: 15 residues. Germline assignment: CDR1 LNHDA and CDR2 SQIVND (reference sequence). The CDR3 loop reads CASSSGQSSNQPQHF. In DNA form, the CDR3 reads TGTGCCAGTAGTTCGGGACAATCTAGCAATCAGCCCCAGCATTTT.

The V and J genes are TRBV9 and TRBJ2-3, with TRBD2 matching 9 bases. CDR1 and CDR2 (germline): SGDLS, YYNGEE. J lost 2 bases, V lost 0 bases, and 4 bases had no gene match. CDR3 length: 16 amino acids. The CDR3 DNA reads TGTGCCAGCAGCGTAGAAAGCGGGAGGCCCACAGATACGCAGTATTTT. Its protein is CASSVESGRPTDTQYF.

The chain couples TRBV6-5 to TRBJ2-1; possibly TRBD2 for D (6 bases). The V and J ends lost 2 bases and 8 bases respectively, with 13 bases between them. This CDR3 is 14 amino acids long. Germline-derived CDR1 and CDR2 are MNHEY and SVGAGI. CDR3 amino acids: CASSYRRAWDEQFF. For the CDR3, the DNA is TGTGCCAGCAGTTACCGGAGGGCCTGGGATGAGCAGTTCTTC.

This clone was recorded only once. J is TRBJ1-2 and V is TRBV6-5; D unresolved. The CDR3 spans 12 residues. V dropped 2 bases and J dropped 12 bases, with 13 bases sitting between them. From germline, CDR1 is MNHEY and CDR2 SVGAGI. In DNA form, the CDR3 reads TGTGCCAGCAGTTACGGTGACACCCCGGACACCTTC. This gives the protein CASSYGDTPDTF.

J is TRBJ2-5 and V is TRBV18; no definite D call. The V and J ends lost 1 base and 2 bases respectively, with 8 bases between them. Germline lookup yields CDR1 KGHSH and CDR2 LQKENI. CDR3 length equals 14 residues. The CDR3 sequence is CASSPLWAQETQYF. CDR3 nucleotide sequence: TGTGCCAGCTCACCACTATGGGCGCAAGAGACCCAGTACTTC.

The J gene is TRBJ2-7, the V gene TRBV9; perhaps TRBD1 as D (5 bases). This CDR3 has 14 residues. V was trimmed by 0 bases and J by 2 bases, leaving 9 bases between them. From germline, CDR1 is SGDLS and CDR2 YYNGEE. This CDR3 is CASSVGQFTYEQYF. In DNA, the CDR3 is TGTGCCAGCAGCGTAGGACAGTTTACCTACGAGCAGTACTTC.

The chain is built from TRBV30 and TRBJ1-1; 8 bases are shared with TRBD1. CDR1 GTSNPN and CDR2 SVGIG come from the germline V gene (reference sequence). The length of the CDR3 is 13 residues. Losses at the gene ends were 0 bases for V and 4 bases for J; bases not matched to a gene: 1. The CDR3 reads CAWSVDRGTEAFF. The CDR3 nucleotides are TGTGCCTGGAGTGTTGACAGGGGCACTGAAGCTTTCTTT.

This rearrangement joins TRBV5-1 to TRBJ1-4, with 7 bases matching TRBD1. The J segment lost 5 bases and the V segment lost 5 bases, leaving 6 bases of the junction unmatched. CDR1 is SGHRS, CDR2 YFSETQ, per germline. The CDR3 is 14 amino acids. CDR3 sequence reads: CASRMGQTNEKLFF. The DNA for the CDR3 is TGCGCCAGCAGGATGGGACAGACGAATGAAAAACTGTTTTTT.

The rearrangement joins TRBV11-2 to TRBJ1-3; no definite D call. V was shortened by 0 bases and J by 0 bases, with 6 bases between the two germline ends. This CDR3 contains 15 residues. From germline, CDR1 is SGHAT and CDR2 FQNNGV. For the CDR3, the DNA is TGTGCCAGCAGCTTAGAGTCTACCTCTGGAAACACCATATATTTT. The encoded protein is CASSLESTSGNTIYF. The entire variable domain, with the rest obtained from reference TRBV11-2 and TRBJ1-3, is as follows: EAGVAQSPRYKIIEKRQSVAFWCNPISGHATLYWYQQILGQGPKLLIQFQNNGVVDDSQLPKDRFSAERLKGVDSTLKIQPAKLEDSAVYLCASSLESTSGNTIYFGEGSWLTVV.

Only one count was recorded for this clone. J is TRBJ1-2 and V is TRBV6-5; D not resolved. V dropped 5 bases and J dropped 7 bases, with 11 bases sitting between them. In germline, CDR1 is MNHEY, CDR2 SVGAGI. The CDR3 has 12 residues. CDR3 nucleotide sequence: TGTGCCAGCAGTAACCGACGGGGTGGCTACACCTTC. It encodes CASSNRRGGYTF.

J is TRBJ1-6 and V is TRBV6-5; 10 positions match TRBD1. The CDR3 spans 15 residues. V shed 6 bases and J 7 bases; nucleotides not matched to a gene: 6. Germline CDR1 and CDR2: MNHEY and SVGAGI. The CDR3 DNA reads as TGTGCCAGCAGGCGACAGGGGGCGCAGAATTCACCCCTCCACTTT. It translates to CASRRQGAQNSPLHF.

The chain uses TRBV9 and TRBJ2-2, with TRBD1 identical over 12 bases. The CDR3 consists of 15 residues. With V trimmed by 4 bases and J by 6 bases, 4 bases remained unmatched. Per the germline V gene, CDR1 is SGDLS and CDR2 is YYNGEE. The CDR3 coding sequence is TGTGCCAGCAGCCCGGGACAGGGGGCGGCCGGGGAGCTGTTTTTT. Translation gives CASSPGQGAAGELFF.

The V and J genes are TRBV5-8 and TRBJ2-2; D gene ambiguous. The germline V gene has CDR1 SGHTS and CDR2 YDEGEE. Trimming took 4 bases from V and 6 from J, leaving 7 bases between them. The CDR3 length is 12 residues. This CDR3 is CASSHNPGELFF. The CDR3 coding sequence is TGTGCCAGCAGCCACAATCCCGGGGAGCTGTTTTTT. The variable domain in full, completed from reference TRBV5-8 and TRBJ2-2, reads EAGVTQSPTHLIKTRGQQATLRCSPISGHTSVYWYQQALGLGLQFLLWYDEGEERNRGNFPPRFSGRQFPNYSSELNVNALELEDSALYLCASSHNPGELFFGEGSRLTVL.

The chain's CDR3 is CASSANRDSFYYEQYF. The CDR3 nucleotides are TGTGCCAGCAGCGCCAACCGGGACAGCTTTTACTACGAGCAGTACTTC. The V gene is TRBV9, the J gene TRBJ2-7, with TRBD1 matching over 7 bases. The CDR3 runs to 16 residues. The germline CDR1 and CDR2 sequences are SGDLS and YYNGEE. J was trimmed by 3 bases and V by 3 bases; bases with no gene match: 12.

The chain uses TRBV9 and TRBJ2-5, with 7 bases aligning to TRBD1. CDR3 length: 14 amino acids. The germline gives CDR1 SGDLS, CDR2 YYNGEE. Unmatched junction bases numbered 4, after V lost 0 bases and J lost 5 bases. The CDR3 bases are TGTGCCAGCAGCGTAGGGACAGGTCTGGAGACCCAGTACTTC. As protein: CASSVGTGLETQYF.

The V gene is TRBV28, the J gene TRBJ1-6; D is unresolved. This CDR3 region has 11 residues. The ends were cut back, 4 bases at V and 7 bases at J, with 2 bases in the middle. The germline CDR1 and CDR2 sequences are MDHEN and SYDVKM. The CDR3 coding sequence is TGTGCCAGCAGTTCAAATTCACCCCTCCACTTT. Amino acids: CASSSNSPLHF.

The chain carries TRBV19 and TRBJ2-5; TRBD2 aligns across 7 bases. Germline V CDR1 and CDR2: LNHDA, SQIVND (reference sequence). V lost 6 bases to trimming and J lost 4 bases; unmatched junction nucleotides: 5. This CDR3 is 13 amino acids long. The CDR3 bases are TGTGCCAGTAGCCCATTAGCGGGAGAGACCCAGTACTTC. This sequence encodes CASSPLAGETQYF.

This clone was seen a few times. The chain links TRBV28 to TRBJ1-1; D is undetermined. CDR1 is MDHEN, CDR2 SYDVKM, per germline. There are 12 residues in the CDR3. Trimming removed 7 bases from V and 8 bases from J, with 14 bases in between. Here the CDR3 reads CASTNSGIEAFF. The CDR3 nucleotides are TGTGCCAGCACAAACAGTGGCATAGAAGCTTTCTTT.

CDR3 in amino acids: CAISVSGAGSYNEQFF. The CDR3 coding sequence is TGTGCCATCAGTGTTAGCGGGGCCGGCTCCTACAATGAGCAGTTCTTC. The chain couples TRBV10-3 to TRBJ2-1, with TRBD2 identical over 8 bases. Looked up from germline, CDR1 is ENHRY and CDR2 is SYGVKD. V shed 4 bases and J 0 bases; nucleotides not matched to a gene: 5. CDR3 length: 16 amino acids.